A single sample gave rise to the 23 T cell receptor beta chains below, sequenced in a study of cytomegalovirus exposure and HLA in healthy donors. Method: immunoSEQ multiplex PCR; TCRdb's copy keeps in-frame clones and lacks some. The table includes approximately 140,000 clones, roughly nine tenths detected once. The sequenced sample consisted of PBMCs. Receptors originate from a man younger than 35 in good health and CMV-seronegative.

This clone appeared a single time. This sequence joins TRBV29-1 and TRBJ1-2, with TRBD1 matching 7 bases. V trimming: 6 bases; J trimming: 8 bases; junction bases outside the gene matches: 6. Germline assignment: CDR1 SQVTM and CDR2 ANQGSEA. The CDR3 covers 11 residues. CDR3 amino acids: CSVRDRDGYTF. In DNA form, the CDR3 reads TGCAGCGTCCGCGACAGGGACGGCTACACCTTC. Filled out from reference TRBV29-1 and TRBJ1-2, the complete variable domain reads SAVISQKPSRDICQRGTSLTIQCQVDSQVTMMFWYRQQPGQSLTLIATANQGSEATYESGFVIDKFPISRPNLTFSTLTVSNMSPEDSSIYLCSVRDRDGYTFGSGTRLTVV.

The CDR3 DNA reads TGCGCCAGCAGCTTGGCCGGGTTGGCGGGTACCTACAATGAGCAGTTCTTC. Residues: CASSLAGLAGTYNEQFF. This chain connects TRBV5-1 to TRBJ2-1, with a weak D call TRBD2 (5 bases). Germline CDR1 SGHRS, CDR2 YFSETQ. The CDR3 has 17 amino acids. V lost 0 bases and J 2 bases, leaving 15 bases between the germline ends.

V is TRBV14 and J is TRBJ1-4; 7 bases map to TRBD1. Trimming took 5 bases from V and 8 from J; bases not matched to a gene: 11. The CDR3 sequence is 15 residues long. Germline loops: CDR1 SGHDN, CDR2 FVKESK. CDR3 nucleotide sequence: TGTGCCAGCAGCGCCCGGACAGGCACAAGGGAAAAACTGTTTTTT. Its protein is CASSARTGTREKLFF.

DNA of the CDR3: TGTGCCAGCAGCTTAGGGATGTTAGGGGCCACTGAAGCTTTCTTT. Translation: CASSLGMLGATEAFF. The chain recombines TRBV7-9 with TRBJ1-1; tentatively, D is TRBD1 (5 bases). Germline V gene data show CDR1 as SEHNR and CDR2 as FQNEAQ (reference sequence). Trimming removed 1 base at V and 4 bases at J, with 13 bases between. This CDR3 comprises 15 residues.

This chain joins TRBV10-3 and TRBJ2-3; a possible D gene is TRBD2 (6 bases). The CDR3 has 16 residues. CDR1 is ENHRY, CDR2 SYGVKD, per germline. V was shortened by 0 bases and J by 1 base, with 11 bases between the two germline ends. The CDR3 DNA reads TGTGCCATCAGTGAGTCGGGAGGACCGGGCACAGATACGCAGTATTTT. As protein: CAISESGGPGTDTQYF.

This clone was seen a single time. V is TRBV10-3 and J is TRBJ2-1, with 10 nucleotides matching TRBD2. The CDR3 contains 13 residues. V dropped 6 bases and J dropped 9; count of bases not matched to a gene: 5. Germline assignment: CDR1 ENHRY and CDR2 SYGVKD. The CDR3 DNA is TGTGCCATCAGGGCTAGCGGGAGAACTGAGCAGTTCTTC. It codes for CAIRASGRTEQFF.

The rearrangement joins TRBV4-3 to TRBJ2-3, with a weak D call TRBD2 (5 bases). The germline V gene has CDR1 LGHNA and CDR2 YSLEER. The CDR3 sequence is 16 residues long. V lost 3 bases to trimming and J lost 11 bases, with 24 bases between them. The CDR3 DNA sequence: TGCGCCAGCAGCCAGGTCCGCGGGCCTCCCTACGAGGGGCAGTATTTT. Its translation is CASSQVRGPPYEGQYF.

The gene calls are TRBV7-6 and TRBJ1-1; 7 nucleotides line up with TRBD1. With V trimmed by 6 bases and J by 7 bases, 14 bases remained unmatched. This CDR3 has 15 amino acids. From germline, CDR1 is SGHVS and CDR2 FNYEAQ. For the CDR3, the DNA is TGTGCCAGCAGTTCAACCTATAGGCGGGACAGTGAAGCTTTCTTT. This translates into CASSSTYRRDSEAFF.

The rearrangement joins TRBV28 to TRBJ1-2; weak D call: TRBD1 (6 bases). The CDR3 is made up of 14 amino acids. Germline V gene lookup returns CDR1 MDHEN and CDR2 SYDVKM. The V gene lost 4 bases and the J gene lost 8 bases, with 17 bases spanning the gap. The CDR3 coding sequence is TGTGCCAGCAGTTCCATACAGGGCCGTTGGGGCTACACCTTC. It translates to CASSSIQGRWGYTF.

The chain carries TRBV28 and TRBJ1-2; tentative D call: TRBD1 (5 bases). The CDR3 runs 17 residues. Trimming left V 4 bases short and J 4 bases short, with 22 bases between. Germline V lookup: CDR1 MDHEN, CDR2 SYDVKM. The CDR3: CASSSPGEAINPYGYTF. CDR3 nucleotides: TGTGCCAGCAGTTCCCCGGGGGAGGCGATTAACCCCTATGGCTACACCTTC.

This clone was recorded a few times. The V and J genes are TRBV4-3 and TRBJ2-5; 7 bases are a match to TRBD2. The CDR3 runs to 15 residues. After removal of 4 bases from V and 4 bases from J, the junction contained 9 bases not matched to a gene. Germline CDR1 LGHNA, CDR2 YSLEER. For the CDR3, the DNA is TGCGCCAGCAGCCCAAGATATGCGGGGGTAGAGACCCAGTACTTC. Translated: CASSPRYAGVETQYF.

The CDR3 sequence: CASSDSTGYGYTF. The CDR3 nucleotides are TGTGCCAGCAGTGACTCGACGGGTTATGGCTACACCTTC. The chain couples TRBV6-1 to TRBJ1-2; D ambiguous. Between the trimmed V and J ends, which lost 3 bases and 5 bases, there was a span of 10 bases. The CDR3 extends over 13 amino acids. Per germline, CDR1 MNHNS and CDR2 SASEGT.

The rearrangement uses TRBV2 and TRBJ2-6; the D is unclear. The V gene lost 3 bases and the J gene lost 3 bases, with 6 bases spanning the gap. The CDR3 spans 14 residues. Germline V gives CDR1 SNHLY, CDR2 FYNNEI. The CDR3 here is CASSESNGANVLTF. The CDR3 DNA reads TGTGCCAGCAGTGAGTCTAATGGGGCCAACGTCCTGACTTTC.

This clone was detected a few times. This chain joins TRBV4-2 and TRBJ2-7; 7 positions match TRBD2. Germline loops: CDR1 LGHNA, CDR2 YNFKEQ. V was pared by 1 base and J by 4 bases, with 13 bases of the junction left unmatched. This CDR3 has 17 residues. The CDR3: CASSQGPLGGLVYEQYF. Here the CDR3 DNA reads TGTGCCAGCAGCCAAGGACCACTGGGGGGGTTAGTTTACGAGCAGTACTTC.

The rearrangement uses TRBV29-1 and TRBJ2-2, with TRBD1 identical over 7 bases. Germline CDR1 and CDR2: SQVTM and ANQGSEA. The CDR3 runs to 15 residues. With 5 bases clipped from V and 1 base from J, the junction kept 7 bases outside the gene matches. CDR3 sequence: CSVILWTGNTGELFF. The DNA of the CDR3 is TGCAGCGTTATCTTGTGGACAGGGAACACCGGGGAGCTGTTTTTT.

This clone was counted a few times. CDR3 in DNA: TGTGCCAGCAGCTTAGCCCCACGGGCTGAAGCTTTCTTT. This codes for CASSLAPRAEAFF. The J gene is TRBJ1-1, the V gene TRBV11-2; D is undetermined. CDR3 length: 13 residues. CDR1 is SGHAT and CDR2 is FQNNGV in the germline V gene. Trimming pared 1 base from V and 6 bases from J, leaving 9 bases between.

The chain is built from TRBV12-5 and TRBJ2-7; D is perhaps TRBD2 (7 bases). Trimming took off 1 base at V and 2 bases at J, with 12 bases between the two ends. The CDR3 totals 15 residues. The germline V gene encodes CDR1 LGHNT and CDR2 FRNRAP. This chain's CDR3 is CASGLAVGGAYEQYF. Here the CDR3 DNA reads TGTGCTAGTGGTTTGGCAGTAGGGGGGGCCTACGAGCAGTACTTC. The full variable domain, completed using reference TRBV12-5 and TRBJ2-7, is DARVTQTPRHKVTEMGQEVTMRCQPILGHNTVFWYRQTMMQGLELLAYFRNRAPLDDSGMPKDRFSAEMPDATLATLKIQPSEPRDSAVYFCASGLAVGGAYEQYFGPGTRLTVT.

This clone was picked up one time. The rearrangement links TRBV4-3 to TRBJ2-7; 7 bases align to TRBD2. Germline-derived CDR1 and CDR2 are LGHNA and YSLEER. The CDR3 length is 15 residues. V shed 1 base and J 4 bases; nucleotides not matched to a gene: 7. The CDR3 spells CASSQVRLAAYEQYF. Written as DNA, the CDR3 is TGCGCCAGCAGCCAAGTACGACTAGCAGCGTACGAGCAGTACTTC.

This clone was found once. The chain has TRBV12-1 and TRBJ1-1; no DNA check was done on the table's D call, TRBD1. TRBV12-1 is a listed pseudogene. The length of the CDR3 is 15 residues. This CDR3 is CASSPSDRANTEAFF. In nucleotides, the CDR3 is TGTGCCAGCAGCCCCTCGGACAGGGCGAACACTGAAGCTTTCTTT.

The chain joins TRBV2 to TRBJ2-7; 7 bases line up with TRBD1. CDR1 is SNHLY, CDR2 FYNNEI, per germline. Trimming cost V 5 bases and J 4 bases; bases outside gene matches: 11. The CDR3 has 15 residues. CDR3 sequence reads: CASSKHRDSRYEQYF. CDR3 nucleotides: TGTGCCAGCAGTAAACACCGGGACAGTAGGTACGAGCAGTACTTC.

The rearrangement links TRBV4-3 to TRBJ2-7; 11 bases agree with TRBD1. J gave up 4 bases and V 1 base, and 3 bases lay outside the gene matches. This CDR3 is 15 amino acids long. The germline V gene has CDR1 LGHNA and CDR2 YSLEER. CDR3 bases: TGCGCCAGCAGCCAAGGTGGGACAGGGGGTTACGAGCAGTACTTC. Its protein is CASSQGGTGGYEQYF.

The chain links TRBV19 to TRBJ2-3; D perhaps matches TRBD2 (5 bases). The V and J ends lost 8 bases and 0 bases respectively, with 9 bases between them. The CDR3 sequence is 13 residues long. CDR1 is LNHDA, CDR2 SQIVND, per germline (reference sequence). The CDR3 sequence is CASEGVSTDTQYF. The CDR3 DNA reads TGTGCCAGTGAGGGCGTCAGCACAGATACGCAGTATTTT.

The chain employs TRBV10-3 and TRBJ2-3; 8 positions match TRBD2. This CDR3 region has 16 residues. CDR1 and CDR2 (germline): ENHRY, SYGVKD. V was pared by 2 bases and J by 0 bases, with 4 bases of the junction left unmatched. In DNA form, the CDR3 reads TGTGCCATCAGTGAGCAGCGGGAGAGTAGCACAGATACGCAGTATTTT. The encoded protein is CAISEQRESSTDTQYF.